The 23 T cell receptor beta chains presented below share a single source sample, sequenced in a study of cytomegalovirus exposure and HLA in healthy donors (dated 2017 in TCRdb). Receptor libraries were prepared by the immunoSEQ multiplex PCR assay. The multiplex PCR relied on a mix of 60 forward primers for TCR Vbeta segments and 13 reverse primers for TCR Jbeta segments. TCRdb took over this immuneACCESS table, retaining in-frame rearrangements with V and J assigned. Such tables are incomplete; in checked studies, under half of the missing clones stem from an unresolved V gene, and the remainder is unexplained. The sample table lists about 59,000 clones, roughly four fifths of them with a count of one. 1.5% to 2% of the sample is held by the ten biggest clonotypes. Specimen: PBMCs. These TCRs come from a human donor in good health.

V gene TRBV7-2 combines with J gene TRBJ2-7; perhaps TRBD1 as D (6 bases). V lost 4 bases and J 3 bases, leaving 16 bases between the germline ends. The CDR3 has 15 amino acids. CDR1 and CDR2 from the germline V gene are SGHTA and FQGNSA. The CDR3: CASSSLGQTYYEQYF. The CDR3 DNA follows: TGTGCCAGCAGCTCACTTGGACAGACATACTACGAGCAGTACTTC.

The chain couples TRBV7-9 to TRBJ2-2, with D tentatively TRBD1 (5 bases). Trimming stripped 5 bases from V and 13 bases from J, with 17 bases between. Germline V gene data show CDR1 as SEHNR and CDR2 as FQNEAQ (reference sequence). This CDR3 spans 13 amino acids. CDR3 residues: CASSTGVPGRLFF. The CDR3, as DNA: TGTGCCAGCAGCACAGGTGTCCCCGGTAGGCTGTTTTTT.

This chain joins TRBV2 and TRBJ1-3, with D maybe TRBD1 (6 bases). The length of the CDR3 is 15 residues. Trimming pared 3 bases from V and 2 bases from J, leaving 11 bases between. CDR1 is SNHLY and CDR2 is FYNNEI in the germline V gene. In nucleotides, the CDR3 is TGTGCCAGCAGTGAGGGGAGGGGGACTGGAAACACCATATATTTT. Protein: CASSEGRGTGNTIYF.

V usage is TRBV6-5 and J usage is TRBJ2-5, with D possibly TRBD1 on 5 matching bases. Trimming removed 8 bases at V and 5 bases at J, with 15 bases between. Germline V gene data show CDR1 as MNHEY and CDR2 as SVGAGI. The CDR3 contains 13 residues. CDR3 DNA: TGTGCCAGCGGGTTTTGGGGCCCGGAGACCCAGTACTTC. As protein: CASGFWGPETQYF.

V is TRBV9 and J is TRBJ2-7; maybe TRBD1 (5 bases). The CDR3 consists of 17 residues. Trimming cost V 0 bases and J 4 bases, with 20 bases left between them. Germline CDR1 reads SGDLS; CDR2 reads YYNGEE. CDR3 nucleotide sequence: TGTGCCAGCAGCGTAGAAATGGCAGGGTTGTGGTGGTACGAGCAGTACTTC. Its translation: CASSVEMAGLWWYEQYF.

The chain joins TRBV7-8 to TRBJ2-1; 9 bases line up with TRBD2. This CDR3 is built from 14 residues. Germline V gene lookup returns CDR1 SGHVS and CDR2 FQNEAQ. V trimming: 11 bases; J trimming: 5 bases; junction bases outside the gene matches: 10. The CDR3: CAGGIAGANNEQFF. Here the CDR3 DNA reads TGTGCCGGTGGGATAGCGGGGGCAAACAATGAGCAGTTCTTC.

The genes are TRBV15 and TRBJ2-1; 7 nucleotides match TRBD1. The germline V gene encodes CDR1 LNHNV and CDR2 YYDKDF (reference sequence). CDR3 size: 13 residues. V shed 5 bases, J shed 2 bases, and the junction held 0 bases outside the gene matches. The CDR3 region is CATSGTAYNEQFF. CDR3 nucleotides: TGTGCCACCAGCGGGACAGCCTACAATGAGCAGTTCTTC.

This rearrangement joins TRBV7-6 to TRBJ2-7, with 8 nucleotides matching TRBD2. Germline CDR1 is SGHVS and CDR2 is FNYEAQ. V dropped 5 bases and J dropped 2; count of bases not matched to a gene: 8. The CDR3 runs to 15 residues. DNA for the CDR3: TGTGCCAGCAGCCCATGGGCGGGGGGCCCCTACGAGCAGTACTTC. This encodes CASSPWAGGPYEQYF.

The V gene is TRBV6-5, the J gene TRBJ2-7; 12 positions agree with TRBD1. V lost 5 bases to trimming and J lost 7 bases; unmatched junction nucleotides: 6. Per the germline V gene, CDR1 is MNHEY and CDR2 is SVGAGI. The CDR3 has 14 amino acids. CDR3 in DNA: TGTGCCAGCAGTCCCGGGACAGGGGGCAGAGAGCAGTACTTC. The encoded protein is CASSPGTGGREQYF.

The chain has TRBV5-1 and TRBJ2-3, with TRBD2 matching 7 bases. Germline V gene sequence: CDR1 SGHRS, CDR2 YFSETQ. V was pared by 2 bases and J by 4 bases, with 4 bases of the junction left unmatched. The CDR3 totals 14 residues. This CDR3 is CASSLGTNPDTQYF. CDR3 DNA sequence: TGCGCCAGCAGCTTAGGGACTAACCCAGATACGCAGTATTTT.

The CDR3 reads CASSPNGGGIHEQYF. DNA for the CDR3: TGTGCCAGCAGCCCGAACGGGGGGGGGATCCACGAGCAGTACTTC. The chain combines TRBV7-3 with TRBJ2-7; TRBD2 agrees at 8 bases. J lost 5 bases, V lost 5 bases, and 11 bases had no gene match. The CDR3 covers 15 residues. Per germline, CDR1 SGHTA and CDR2 FQGTGA.

This chain links TRBV2 with TRBJ2-1; 12 bases line up with TRBD2. CDR3 length: 12 residues. Germline CDR1 SNHLY, CDR2 FYNNEI. The junction had 5 bases not matched to a gene; V was cut back by 5 bases and J by 15 bases. CDR3 DNA: TGTGCCAGCAGTTCTAGCGGGAGGGCCCGGTTCTTC. It encodes CASSSSGRARFF.

This chain uses TRBV18 with TRBJ1-1; the match to TRBD1 covers 11 bases. The CDR3 loop spans 13 amino acids. CDR1 is KGHSH and CDR2 is LQKENI in the germline V gene. V lost 10 bases to trimming and J lost 3 bases; unmatched junction nucleotides: 4. The CDR3 sequence: CATGQGADTEAFF. CDR3 nucleotide sequence: TGTGCCACCGGACAGGGGGCGGACACTGAAGCTTTCTTT. The complete variable domain, with remaining parts taken from reference TRBV18 and TRBJ1-1, reads NAGVMQNPRHLVRRRGQEARLRCSPMKGHSHVYWYRQLPEEGLKFMVYLQKENIIDESGMPKERFSAEFPKEGPSILRIQQVVRGDSAAYFCATGQGADTEAFFGQGTRLTVV.

The gene calls are TRBV4-3 and TRBJ2-1; tentatively, D is TRBD1 (5 bases). Trimming took off 4 bases at V and 3 bases at J, with 7 bases between the two ends. Germline V CDR1 and CDR2: LGHNA, YSLEER. The CDR3 sequence is 13 residues long. This CDR3 is CASSPGHYNEQFF. CDR3 nucleotides: TGCGCCAGCAGCCCCGGACACTACAATGAGCAGTTCTTC.

The V call is TRBV7-9, the J call TRBJ2-7, with 8 bases matching TRBD2. V gave up 0 bases and J gave up 7 bases; unmatched junction bases: 14. CDR3 length: 17 residues. Germline values: CDR1 SEHNR, CDR2 FQNEAQ (reference sequence). The CDR3 reads CASSLAQTSDQIGEQYF. The CDR3, as DNA: TGTGCCAGCAGCTTAGCCCAGACTAGCGACCAGATAGGAGAGCAGTACTTC.

The chain combines TRBV5-6 with TRBJ2-5, with D possibly TRBD2 on 5 matching bases. V was shortened by 7 bases and J by 2 bases, with 9 bases between the two germline ends. Germline V gene data show CDR1 as SGHDT and CDR2 as YYEEEE. The CDR3 contains 12 residues. The CDR3 nucleotides read TGTGCCAGCGGACTCGGTCAAGAGACCCAGTACTTC. This gives the protein CASGLGQETQYF.

V is TRBV30 and J is TRBJ2-1; D is unresolved. CDR1 is GTSNPN and CDR2 is SVGIG in the germline V gene (reference sequence). Deletions cut 0 bases from V and 10 bases from J, with 10 bases between. The CDR3 totals 12 residues. CDR3 bases: TGTGCCTGGAGTGTACCGACTCCCGAGCAGTTCTTC. Protein: CAWSVPTPEQFF.

This clone has just a few counts. The chain couples TRBV4-1 to TRBJ2-6, with D maybe TRBD2 (6 bases). The CDR3 sequence is 21 residues long. Trimming stripped 0 bases from V and 0 bases from J, with 21 bases between. Germline values: CDR1 MGHRA, CDR2 YSYEKL. The CDR3 sequence is CASSQDGTVWASDSGANVLTF. The CDR3 DNA reads as TGCGCCAGCAGCCAAGATGGTACTGTTTGGGCTAGCGACTCTGGGGCCAACGTCCTGACTTTC.

The chain uses TRBV28 and TRBJ2-3, with D perhaps TRBD1 (5 bases). Germline V lookup: CDR1 MDHEN, CDR2 SYDVKM. This CDR3 spans 13 amino acids. V was cut by 8 bases and J by 2 bases, with 11 bases left in between. As DNA, the CDR3 is TGTGCCAGCGGCGACAGATTCACAGATACGCAGTATTTT. Residues: CASGDRFTDTQYF.

This chain connects TRBV6-1 to TRBJ2-7; D unresolved. The length of the CDR3 is 14 residues. Germline lookup yields CDR1 MNHNS and CDR2 SASEGT. V was shortened by 3 bases and J by 4 bases, with 13 bases between the two germline ends. CDR3 nucleotide sequence: TGTGCCAGCAGTGACCGCAGGAACTCGTACGAGCAGTACTTC. Protein: CASSDRRNSYEQYF.

The chain uses TRBV7-2 and TRBJ2-2; 7 bases line up with TRBD2. V dropped 8 bases and J dropped 2; count of bases not matched to a gene: 8. This CDR3 region has 15 residues. The V gene's germline CDR1 is SGHTA and CDR2 FQGNSA. The CDR3 loop reads CASQLAAFNTGELFF. CDR3 DNA sequence: TGTGCCAGCCAGCTAGCGGCCTTTAACACCGGGGAGCTGTTTTTT.

The gene calls are TRBV4-2 and TRBJ2-1; 7 positions agree with TRBD1. The CDR3 is 14 residues long. Germline CDR1 LGHNA, CDR2 YNFKEQ. V dropped 4 bases and J dropped 6; count of bases not matched to a gene: 6. CDR3 DNA: TGTGCCAGCAGCCTACGGGACAGCCGCAATGAGCAGTTCTTC. Translated: CASSLRDSRNEQFF.

The chain carries TRBV7-8 and TRBJ1-1; D not certain. CDR3 length: 14 amino acids. Trimming shortened V by 2 bases and J by 5 bases, and 12 bases separated the two germline ends. Germline CDR1 reads SGHVS; CDR2 reads FQNEAQ. CDR3 bases: TGTGCCAGCAGCTTATGGATACAGTTGACTGAAGCTTTCTTT. Its translation is CASSLWIQLTEAFF.